The following is a T cell receptor (beta chain) sequence with its context. Its antigen is unidentified. Cultured CD4+ T cells had their DNA profiled by the Oncomine TCR Beta short-read assay. TCRdb used MiXCR to reprocess the PCR reads, holding one entry per CDR3 protein. The data hold 20,000 to 30,000 distinct CDR3 sequences, with 55% to 70% observed a single time. The germline V gene has CDR1 MNHEY and CDR2 SVGEGT. The junction had 5 bases not matched to a gene; V was cut back by 6 bases and J by 4 bases. The CDR3 has 15 residues. The data are from a study of vaccination and CD4 T cells after COVID-19. Study-wide background: In the convalescent group, nasal swab PCR was SARS-CoV-2 positive; under 10 cases were mild and one severe. Convalescent patients gave post-COVID blood a median roughly 96 days post-diagnosis, range 35 to 161.

Described treatment: 10-day PBMC culture with coronavirus spike peptide pools or control peptides (ViraFEST assay). The TCR originated in a human donor who had recovered from COVID-19. Sequencing was done on a sample of CD4+ T cells from blood, cultured in vitro. This sequence joins TRBV6-2 or TRBV6-3 and TRBJ2-1, with TRBD2 matching 11 bases. The CDR3 region has the DNA TGTGCCAGCAGGAGAACTAGCGGGGGATACAATGAGCAGTTCTTC. Its translation is CASRRTSGGYNEQFF.